This TCR beta chain was captured by sequencing in a study of blood T cell repertoires in COVID-19. Under the authors' procedure: Reference gene primer amplification gave nucleated cell count estimates. Clones were sequenced by immunoSEQ multiplex PCR, and TCRdb holds only the in-frame ones, with some missing. V and J calls and clone size are copied from that table; D and trimming were computed from the DNA. The table records 310,000 or so clones, under 90% of them present only once. The germline V gene has CDR1 SGDLS and CDR2 YYNGEE. Trimming removed 4 bases from V and 3 bases from J, with 14 bases in between. This CDR3 is 14 amino acids long.

Material for sequencing was PBMCs or T cells enriched from blood (not recorded which). The chain couples TRBV9 to TRBJ2-7; maybe TRBD2 (6 bases). The receptor was isolated from a woman aged 18 to 35 who had recovered from COVID-19. CDR3: CASSPRDSYYEQYF. The CDR3 nucleotides are TGTGCCAGCAGCCCCCGGGACTCTTACTACGAGCAGTACTTC.